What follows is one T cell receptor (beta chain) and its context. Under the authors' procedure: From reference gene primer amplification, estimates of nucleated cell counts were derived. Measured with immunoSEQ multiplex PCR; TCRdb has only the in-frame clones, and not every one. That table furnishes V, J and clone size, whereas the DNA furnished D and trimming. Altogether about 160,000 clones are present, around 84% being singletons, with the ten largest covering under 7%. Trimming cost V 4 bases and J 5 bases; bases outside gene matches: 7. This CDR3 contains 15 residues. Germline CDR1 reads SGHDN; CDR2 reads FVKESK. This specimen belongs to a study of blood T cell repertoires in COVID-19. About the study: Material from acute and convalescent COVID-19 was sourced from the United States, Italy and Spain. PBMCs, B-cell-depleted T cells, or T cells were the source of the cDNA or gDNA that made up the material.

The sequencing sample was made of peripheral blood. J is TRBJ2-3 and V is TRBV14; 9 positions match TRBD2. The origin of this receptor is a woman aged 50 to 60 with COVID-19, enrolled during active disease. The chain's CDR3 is CASSPIGGGVDTQYF. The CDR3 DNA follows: TGTGCCAGCAGCCCGATCGGCGGGGGGGTAGATACGCAGTATTTT.